In this sample, the clone carrying this T cell receptor beta chain turned up once. Its matching antigen is unknown. The CDR3 covers 15 residues. Per the germline V gene, CDR1 is MGHRA and CDR2 is YSYEKL. J was trimmed by 3 bases and V by 4 bases; bases with no gene match: 9. The sample belongs to a study of a mutant IDH1 vaccine in newly diagnosed glioma. Study overall: The first vaccination came 4-6 weeks after radiotherapy alone, or with temozolomide cycles. Study conclusions and caveats: Pseudoprogression seemed unlinked to shifts in top peripheral T cell clonotypes.

Time point specified: week 5, during vaccination. Mutant IDH1 20-mer peptide, at 300 ug, made up each vaccine dose, with topical imiquimod. The assay was immunoSEQ multiplex PCR, and TCRdb's table has in-frame clones only and misses some. The sample shows 45,000 to 60,000 clones, approximately 78% of them seen only once. V gene TRBV4-1 combines with J gene TRBJ2-7; 7 bases match TRBD1. Material: PBMCs, obtained from a glioma patient whose treatment included an IDH1 peptide vaccine. The TCR was taken from a man between 50 and 59 years old with glioma. The CDR3 sequence: CASSPGRTGRYEQYF. The DNA of the CDR3 is TGCGCCAGCAGCCCAGGAAGGACAGGCCGCTACGAGCAGTACTTC.